The subject of this entry is one TCR beta chain. The sample originates from a study of cytotoxic CD8 clonotypes in ibrutinib-treated CLL. Using immunoSEQ multiplex PCR, the repertoire was profiled, and TCRdb retains in-frame clones only, with some absent. The repertoire includes a few hundred thousand clones, 67% of them detected once, and 5% to 6.5% sits in the top ten. Trimming removed 5 bases at V and 0 bases at J, with 8 bases between. CDR1 is SGHNT, CDR2 YENEEA, per germline. The CDR3 has 14 residues. The chain employs TRBV11-3 and TRBJ2-1, with D perhaps matching TRBD1 (6 bases). The source is a human donor with chronic lymphocytic leukemia. The source material was PBMCs, sampled after 36 months of ibrutinib treatment. CDR3 loop: CASSEGVSYNEQFF. The CDR3 DNA follows: TGTGCCAGCAGCGAGGGGGTCTCCTACAATGAGCAGTTCTTC.